One T cell receptor beta chain is described in this entry. The data were taken from a study of blood T cell repertoires in COVID-19. The germline V gene encodes CDR1 MNHEY and CDR2 SVGEGT. J gave up 3 bases and V 0 bases, and 2 bases lay outside the gene matches. This CDR3 has 16 amino acids. Clones were read by immunoSEQ multiplex PCR, and TCRdb kept only the in-frame ones, dropping some. The sample contains about 120,000 clones, around 90% of which appear only once. The sequenced sample was peripheral blood. This TCR derives from a human donor in a cohort sampled during active COVID-19. The rearrangement uses TRBV6-2 or TRBV6-3 and TRBJ2-4; 10 bases map to TRBD1. CDR3 bases: TGTGCCAGCAGTTACTCGAGGACAGGGGGCAAAAACATTCAGTACTTC. This gives the protein CASSYSRTGGKNIQYF.